This T cell receptor beta chain was retrieved from a study of regulatory T cells in long-lasting Graves disease. Study results and limitations: New patients shared around 920 public clonotypes, fewer than the approximately 2,700 shared by persistent patients.

Through Arm-PCR of CDR3 regions and iRepertoire HTBI primers, TCR beta libraries were built. TCRdb reprocessed the multiplex PCR reads with MiXCR, giving one entry per CDR3 protein. The sample gives around 480,000 distinct CDR3 sequences, 15% to 20% of which show up once; roughly an eighth is in the top ten. This clonotype was observed many times. Its antigen is undetermined. Time point indicated: newly diagnosed GD, antithyroid drugs for less than 3 months. The TCR library was made from RNA extracted from PBMCs. The collection involved drawing approximately 9 milliliters of peripheral blood into EDTA tubes. V was clipped by 1 base and J by 7 bases, with 11 bases between them. The CDR3 runs to 14 residues. Germline-derived CDR1 and CDR2 are SNHLY and FYNNEI. The sample was also reused in another study, on T cells in Graves' hyperthyroidism and ophthalmopathy. That paper states: For Graves' hyperthyroidism to be stable, ophthalmopathy could not progress within 18 months.

The sequence was obtained from a man aged 35-49 years with Graves disease. Sequenced here: peripheral blood mononuclear cells (PBMCs), sampled at new diagnosis, from a patient treated with antithyroid drugs. V and J are TRBV2 and TRBJ2-1, with D possibly matching TRBD2 (5 bases). The CDR3 is CASSEDGIGNEQFF. Here the CDR3 DNA reads TGTGCCAGCAGTGAAGACGGGATCGGGAATGAGCAGTTCTTC.